The clone carrying this T cell receptor beta chain was found many times. What it recognizes is unknown. This entry is derived from a study of shared clonotypes between healthy human individuals. Broader study findings: About 5.2% was the fraction of naive CD4 clonotypes found shared across several donors. Clonotypes not shared had lower generation probabilities than those common to all four donors.

Healthy HIV-negative adults with no recent acute infections or vaccinations were recruited as donors. Per the original methods: ImmunoSEQ supplied junction-only sequences lacking quality scores, so filtering was different. TCRdb's copy holds only in-frame clones and misses some; the assay was immunoSEQ multiplex PCR. V and J calls plus clone size are reproduced from that table; the DNA served to infer D and trimming. The sample consists of around 330,000 clones, over 65% of them appearing once. From germline, CDR1 is MNHEY and CDR2 SMNVEV (reference sequence). The V and J ends lost 8 bases and 3 bases respectively, with 18 bases between them. This CDR3 is 15 amino acids long.

The receptor was isolated from a man aged 30 to 39 in good health. This chain connects TRBV27 to TRBJ2-3; D remains unclear. The sample was memory CD4+ T cells sorted from blood. Subset given: CD45RA-negative fraction. The CDR3 loop reads CASGGRLFTTDTQYF. As DNA, the CDR3 is TGTGCCAGCGGCGGACGCCTGTTCACAACAGATACGCAGTATTTT.